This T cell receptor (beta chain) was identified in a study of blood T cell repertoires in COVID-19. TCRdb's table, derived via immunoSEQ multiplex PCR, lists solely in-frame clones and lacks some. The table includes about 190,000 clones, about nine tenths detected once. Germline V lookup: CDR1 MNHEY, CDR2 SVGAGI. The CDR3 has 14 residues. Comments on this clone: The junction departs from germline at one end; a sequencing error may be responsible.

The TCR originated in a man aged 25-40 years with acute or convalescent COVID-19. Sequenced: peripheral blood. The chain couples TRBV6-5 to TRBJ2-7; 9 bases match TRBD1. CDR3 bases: TGTGCCAGCAGTGACTCGGACAGGGGTTACGAGCAGTACTTC. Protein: CASSDSDRGYEQYF.